This T cell receptor beta chain was identified in a study of shared clonotypes between healthy human individuals. CD45RO+ cells were combined with CCR7-negative CD45RA+ TemRA cells to form CD8 memory. V was trimmed by 8 bases and J by 3 bases, leaving 11 bases between them. The germline CDR1 and CDR2 sequences are LNHNV and YYDKDF (reference sequence). CDR3 size: 13 residues. The assay was immunoSEQ multiplex PCR, and TCRdb's table has in-frame clones only and misses some. The sample holds 95,000 to 120,000 clones, about 63% seen once. Notes on the study in general: Sample collection involved blood only; tissue repertoires are likely different.

Points on this clone: What it binds is unknown.

The rearrangement joins TRBV15 to TRBJ2-1, with a possible D match to TRBD2 (5 bases). Material: memory CD8+ T cells sorted from blood. This sample's subset: CD45RO+ cells pooled with CCR7-negative TemRA cells. This receptor was obtained from a woman in her 30s in good health. The CDR3: CATESGVYNEQFF. As DNA, the CDR3 is TGTGCCACCGAGAGCGGCGTCTACAATGAGCAGTTCTTC.